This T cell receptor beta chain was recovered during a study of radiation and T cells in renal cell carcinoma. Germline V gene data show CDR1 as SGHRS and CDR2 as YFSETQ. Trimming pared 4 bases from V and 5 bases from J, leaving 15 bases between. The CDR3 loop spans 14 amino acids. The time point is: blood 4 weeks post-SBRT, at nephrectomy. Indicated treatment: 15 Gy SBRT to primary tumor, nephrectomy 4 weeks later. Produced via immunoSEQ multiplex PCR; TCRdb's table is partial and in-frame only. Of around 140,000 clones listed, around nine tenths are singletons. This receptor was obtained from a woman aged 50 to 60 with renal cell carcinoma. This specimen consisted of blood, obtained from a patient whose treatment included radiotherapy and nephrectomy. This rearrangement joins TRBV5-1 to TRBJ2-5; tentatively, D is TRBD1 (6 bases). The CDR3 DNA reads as TGCGCCAGCAGCGTCGGCAGGGGATTGGAGACCCAGTACTTC. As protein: CASSVGRGLETQYF.